This TCR beta chain was sequenced during a study of CD8 T cells in ankylosing spondylitis. Worth noting for this clonotype: Antigen specificity is unknown.

CDR3 length equals 15 residues. The junction had 5 bases not matched to a gene; V was cut back by 1 base and J by 7 bases. Per germline, CDR1 SGHAT and CDR2 FQDESV (reference sequence). Study findings and constraints: Enrichment of disease-linked clones was reportedly significant in matched ankylosing spondylitis synovial fluid.

Quantitative 5'-RACE with molecular barcodes generated TCR beta libraries. MiXCR, applied by TCRdb to the 5' RACE reads, yields one record per CDR3 protein. The sample lists 250,000 or so distinct CDR3 sequences; approximately 24% were seen once. What was sequenced was blood, either unsorted or a sorted T cell fraction (not recorded which). V is TRBV11-1 and J is TRBJ2-3, with 10 bases lining up with TRBD1. This sequence was found in a male donor with ankylosing spondylitis or in good health (not recorded which). CDR3 nucleotide sequence: TGTGCCAGCAGCTTAGTGGGACAGGGGACTCATACGCAGTATTTT. It yields the protein CASSLVGQGTHTQYF.